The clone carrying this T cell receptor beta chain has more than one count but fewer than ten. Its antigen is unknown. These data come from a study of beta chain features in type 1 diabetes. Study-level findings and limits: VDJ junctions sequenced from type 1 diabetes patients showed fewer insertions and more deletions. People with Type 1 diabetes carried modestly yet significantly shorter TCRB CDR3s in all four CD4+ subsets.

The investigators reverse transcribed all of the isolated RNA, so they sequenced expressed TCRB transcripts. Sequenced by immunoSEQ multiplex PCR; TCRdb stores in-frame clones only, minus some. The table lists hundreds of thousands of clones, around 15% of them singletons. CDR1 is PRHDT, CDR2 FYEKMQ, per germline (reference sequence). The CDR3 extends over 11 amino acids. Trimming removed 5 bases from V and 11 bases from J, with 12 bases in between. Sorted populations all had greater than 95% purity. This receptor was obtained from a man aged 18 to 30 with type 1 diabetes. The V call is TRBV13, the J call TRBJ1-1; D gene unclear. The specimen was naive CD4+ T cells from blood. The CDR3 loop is CASSQWSGAFF. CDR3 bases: TGTGCCAGCAGCCAGTGGTCCGGGGCTTTCTTT. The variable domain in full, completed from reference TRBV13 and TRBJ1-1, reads AAGVIQSPRHLIKEKRETATLKCYPIPRHDTVYWYQQGPGQDPQFLISFYEKMQSDKGSIPDRFSAQQFSDYHSELNMSSLELGDSALYFCASSQWSGAFFGQGTRLTVV.